The T cell receptor (beta chain) under discussion was sequenced for a study of T cells after yellow fever vaccination. The CDR3 spans 13 residues. V gave up 3 bases and J gave up 2 bases, with 8 bases separating them. This clonotype was observed at least ten times. TCRdb called the 5' RACE reads again in MiXCR, with one record for every CDR3 protein. The table records some 670,000 distinct CDR3 sequences, 9% to 15% of them present only once. This chain joins TRBV12-3 or TRBV12-4 and TRBJ2-7; D gene ambiguous. This specimen was PBMCs, taken on the day of the yellow fever booster vaccination. This sequence was found in a man aged 30 to 45 who received the YFV17D yellow fever vaccine. The chain's CDR3 is CASSLGRPYEQYF. CDR3 DNA sequence: TGTGCCAGCAGTTTGGGAAGGCCCTACGAGCAGTACTTC.